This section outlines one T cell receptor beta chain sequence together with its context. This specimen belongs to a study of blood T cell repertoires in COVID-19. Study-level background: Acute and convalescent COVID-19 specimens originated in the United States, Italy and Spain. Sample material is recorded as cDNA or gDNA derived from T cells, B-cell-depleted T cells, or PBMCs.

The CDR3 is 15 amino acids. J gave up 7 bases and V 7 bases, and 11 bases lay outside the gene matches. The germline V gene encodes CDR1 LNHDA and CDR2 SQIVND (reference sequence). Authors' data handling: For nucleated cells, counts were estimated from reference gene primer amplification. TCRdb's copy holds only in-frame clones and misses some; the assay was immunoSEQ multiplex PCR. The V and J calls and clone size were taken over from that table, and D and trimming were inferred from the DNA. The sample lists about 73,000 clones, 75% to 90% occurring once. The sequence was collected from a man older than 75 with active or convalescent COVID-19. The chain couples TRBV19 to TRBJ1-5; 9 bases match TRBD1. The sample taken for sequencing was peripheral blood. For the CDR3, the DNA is TGTGCCAGTACCTCGGGACAGGGACTTTGGCAGCCCCAGCATTTT. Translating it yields CASTSGQGLWQPQHF.